This paragraph covers one T cell receptor (beta chain) sequence. Its specificity is unknown. Only in-frame clones appear in the TCRdb table, and some are missing; sequencing was by immunoSEQ multiplex PCR. The sample carries 70,000 to 90,000 clones, 78% recorded once. Germline trimming cut 5 bases from V and 9 bases from J; bases unmatched to any gene: 14. From germline, CDR1 is MNHEY and CDR2 SMNVEV (reference sequence). The CDR3 runs 17 residues. This sample stems from a study of radiotherapy plus CTLA-4 blockade in lung cancer. Whole-study results and caveats: TCR clones from tumors expanded in blood after radiotherapy plus ipilimumab.

This TCR came from a human donor with non-small cell lung cancer whose response to radiotherapy plus ipilimumab could not be evaluated. Some clones in this sample may be carry-over from other donors' samples. The V gene is TRBV27, the J gene TRBJ1-6; 9 bases align to TRBD1. Sequences were derived from peripheral blood, sampled from a patient treated with radiotherapy plus ipilimumab. CDR3 residues: CASSPSPWDRDSSPLHF. CDR3 sequence (DNA): TGTGCCAGCAGTCCCTCTCCGTGGGACAGGGATAGTTCACCCCTCCACTTT.